This T cell receptor (beta chain) was identified in a study of Graves' ophthalmopathy and Graves' hyperthyroidism. Background on the study: Samples of peripheral blood were obtained at initial diagnosis, prior to treatment of any kind. Notes on the study in general: Most expanded thyroid clonotypes above 0.001 frequency also appeared in blood.

Of note for this clonotype: Its specificity is unknown.

Amplification from RNA transcripts yielded the TCR beta CDR3 regions. The first round was an RT-PCR with HTBI primers, and the second round was a multiplex PCR. TCRdb redid the calling of the multiplex PCR reads with MiXCR, one entry per CDR3 protein. The sample carries about 400,000 distinct CDR3 sequences, about 21% recorded once. Germline V CDR1 and CDR2: LGHDT, YNNKEL (reference sequence). The CDR3 spans 14 residues. V lost 4 bases, J lost 5 bases, and 14 bases lay in between. Researchers classed hyperthyroidism as stable given no ophthalmopathy within 18 months of follow-up. PBMCs came from less than 12 ml of fresh peripheral blood.

The sequence was collected from a woman aged 18-29 years with stable Graves' hyperthyroidism. Sequencing was carried out using peripheral blood. The chain combines TRBV3-1 with TRBJ1-1; TRBD1 is a possible D gene (5 bases). The CDR3 bases are TGTGCCAGCAGCCTGACAGTCTGGGGGACTGAAGCTTTCTTT. Encoded protein: CASSLTVWGTEAFF. The variable domain in full, with the rest retrieved from reference TRBV3-1 and TRBJ1-1, is DTAVSQTPKYLVTQMGNDKSIKCEQNLGHDTMYWYKQDSKKFLKIMFSYNNKELIINETVPNRFSPKSPDKAHLNLHINSLELGDSAVYFCASSLTVWGTEAFFGQGTRLTVV.